These 2 T cell receptor beta chains were sequenced from one sample in a study of a mutant IDH1 vaccine in newly diagnosed glioma. Some clones are missing from TCRdb's copy, which holds only in-frame ones; the method was immunoSEQ multiplex PCR. The sample shows tens of thousands of clones, around 76% of them seen only once. Time point: week 35, safety follow-up. Every single dose of the vaccine, 300 ug of mutant IDH1 20-mer peptide, came with topical imiquimod. Their antigen targets remain unknown. The specimen comprised PBMCs, sampled from a glioma patient whose treatment included an IDH1 peptide vaccine. These receptors were taken from a man aged 45-65 years with glioma.

Only one count was recorded for this clone. The V gene is TRBV27, the J gene TRBJ1-2; D uncertain. The CDR3 extends over 14 amino acids. Germline V lookup: CDR1 MNHEY, CDR2 SMNVEV (reference sequence). V lost 0 bases, J lost 7 bases, and 12 bases lay in between. CDR3 in DNA: TGTGCCAGCAGTTTATCGAGGTGGGCGCCTGGCTACACCTTC. Amino acid sequence: CASSLSRWAPGYTF.

V gene TRBV7-2 combines with J gene TRBJ2-7; TRBD1 aligns across 11 bases. The V and J ends lost 3 bases and 3 bases, in that order; junction bases with no gene match: 4. There are 15 residues in the CDR3. Germline CDR1 reads SGHTA; CDR2 reads FQGNSA. CDR3 protein: CASSFSGTGGYEQYF. DNA of the CDR3: TGTGCCAGCAGCTTCTCCGGGACAGGGGGCTACGAGCAGTACTTC.